The clone carrying this T cell receptor beta chain has more than one count but fewer than ten. Its antigen is unidentified. This sample was taken from a study of cytomegalovirus exposure and HLA in healthy donors. Study-wide context: Researchers found that approximately 80% of some 400 genotyped donors fell within the Caucasian-associated ancestry cluster. Findings of the study overall: Accurate predictions that matched the HLA-A and HLA-B alleles of most subjects were reportedly made from TCR beta sequences. Later analysis suggested most CMV-associated TCR beta chains were HLA-restricted.

PCR primers comprised 60 Vbeta and 13 Jbeta primers. TCRdb keeps only in-frame clones here, not all; method: immunoSEQ multiplex PCR. The profile shows around 110,000 clones, less than 80% of them singletons. V was trimmed by 7 bases and J by 10 bases, leaving 17 bases between them. CDR1 is MDHEN and CDR2 is SYDVKM in the germline V gene. This CDR3 spans 12 amino acids. This sequence was found in a woman aged 40 to 50 in good health and CMV-seropositive. The V and J genes are TRBV28 and TRBJ2-7; possibly TRBD2 for D (5 bases). Sample: PBMCs. CDR3 loop: CASTPPRGPQYF. DNA of the CDR3: TGTGCCAGCACCCCACCCCGGGGTCCCCAGTACTTC. Full variable domain (outside the CDR3, taken from reference TRBV28 and TRBJ2-7): DVKVTQSSRYLVKRTGEKVFLECVQDMDHENMFWYRQDPGLGLRLIYFSYDVKMKEKGDIPEGYSVSREKKERFSLILESASTNQTSMYLCASTPPRGPQYFGPGTRLTVT.